The T cell receptor (beta chain) under discussion was sequenced for a study of cytomegalovirus exposure and HLA in healthy donors. To note about this clone: Its target is not known.

Sequencing used immunoSEQ multiplex PCR; TCRdb keeps in-frame clones, though not all of them. The sample lists some 170,000 clones, approximately 90% occurring once. Study outcomes and limitations: Rare TCR sequences dominated, though some public TCRs recurred in many donors. A few CMV-associated chains proved CMV antigen-specific in vitro.

Material: PBMCs. This clonotype originated in a woman in her 30s in good health and CMV-seronegative.

The CDR3 DNA reads TGTGCCAGCAGTTTTAGTAGGAAAGGGGCCGAGCAGTACTTC. Protein product: CASSFSRKGAEQYF. This chain links TRBV28 with TRBJ2-7; D is possibly TRBD1 (5 bases). The CDR3 has 14 amino acids. The V gene's germline CDR1 is MDHEN and CDR2 SYDVKM. Trimming removed 3 bases from V and 6 bases from J, with 15 bases in between.